This T cell receptor (beta chain) was captured in a study of blood T cell repertoires in COVID-19 (dated by TCRdb to between 2020 and 2021). For context, the study as a whole: The collaborator samples originated in the United States, Italy and Spain and spanned the acute and convalescent phases of COVID-19. The samples were drawn from the first 160 participants of the ongoing ImmuneRACE study and from 950 to 1,500 subjects provided by 6 global collaborators. Subjects who had been exposed to COVID-19, were actively infected with it, or had recovered from it provided the deeply sampled blood TCRbeta repertoires that made up the dataset. The material from the prospective study consisted of cDNA or gDNA derived from T cells, B-cell-depleted T cells, or PBMCs. The repertoires were made available in a free public database intended to serve as a resource for research on the immune response to SARS-CoV-2. Nearly every sample came with metadata listing a de-identified subject ID, COVID-19 status, age in years and sex. Where available, HLA class I and class II types were taken from metadata supplied by the sample provider and were not determined by assay-based typing. What the study reported, not specific to this receptor: How much clinical and demographic metadata was included differed by source and by participant, and the metadata was provided uncurated.

Spanning cysteine to phenylalanine, the CDR3 consists of 14 amino acids. Only CDR3 DNA remains: 42 bases, in frame from the first base. Sequences SGHNT (CDR1) and YYREEE (CDR2) are obtained from the germline V gene (reference sequence). Trimming takes 0 bases from V and 4 bases from J, and the germline ends sit 10 bases apart. The immunoSEQ Assay, a bias-controlled multiplex PCR, was used to amplify TCRbeta CDR3 regions from genomic DNA. The study's processing was this. The number of nucleated cells in each sample was estimated from the amplification of reference gene primers within the assay. To quantify the absolute abundance of each unique TCRbeta CDR3 rearrangement, sequence reads were collapsed and filtered. For each sample, productive Simpson clonality was calculated as the square root of Simpson's diversity index across productive rearrangements. The clones in this table, taken by TCRdb from immuneACCESS, are in-frame only. Not every clone is retained; where verified, under half of the shortfall comes from an unresolved V gene, and the cause of the rest is unknown. That table is the source of V, J and clone size, and D and trimming were worked out from the DNA. The sample includes about 140,000 clones, with approximately 87% observed a single time. The ten largest clonotypes hold 4% to 4.5% of the sample.

Each collaborating institution followed its own protocols to collect whole blood in K2EDTA tubes. Collaborator samples were shipped for TCRbeta analysis as frozen whole blood, isolated PBMCs, or DNA extracted from either sample type. With respect to this clone: It lacks a known antigen. Base qualities are not provided; no much larger clone lies one nucleotide away.

The clonotype comes from a woman aged 35 to 49 with acute or convalescent COVID-19. The source material was peripheral blood. Recombination linked TRBV5-4 to TRBJ1-2; perhaps TRBD1 is the D gene, with 6 bases matching. The nucleotide sequence reads TGTGCCAGCAGCTTGGACAGGGCGGGCTATGGCTACACCTTC. Translated, this gives CASSLDRAGYGYTF.